These T cell receptor beta chains were read from a single sample in a study of T cells in Graves' hyperthyroidism and ophthalmopathy. TCRdb re-called the multiplex PCR reads through MiXCR, storing one row per CDR3 protein. Among about 690,000 distinct CDR3 sequences, 17% were seen once, and the ten largest hold about 16%. Source material: blood. These receptors originate from a man aged 45-65 years with Graves' hyperthyroidism. The CDR3 runs from the conserved cysteine through the conserved F or W. Each record gives: J gene, V gene, clone size, D gene, CDR3 protein, CDR3 DNA. D genes are given only for firm matches. Clone sizes are given selectively: once, few, many, or a class where the clone is expanded.

>TRBJ1-1|TRBV28|NA|NA
CASSFRSATMNTEAFF
TGTGCCAGCAGTTTTCGCAGTGCGACAATGAACACTGAAGCTTTCTTT
>TRBJ2-3|TRBV2|many|TRBD2
CASSGDSGSRVDTQYF
TGTGCCAGCAGTGGAGATAGCGGGAGCAGGGTAGATACGCAGTATTTT
>TRBJ1-1|TRBV10-3|many|NA
CAISESDLNTEAFF
TGTGCCATCAGTGAGTCGGACTTGAACACTGAAGCTTTCTTT
>TRBJ2-1|TRBV7-3|few|NA
CASSLITSSYNEQFF
TGTGCCAGCAGCTTAATTACGAGCTCCTACAATGAGCAGTTCTTC
>TRBJ2-1|TRBV2|NA|TRBD2
CASSVWLAGRNEQFF
TGTGCCAGCAGTGTTTGGCTAGCGGGAAGGAATGAGCAGTTCTTC
>TRBJ2-1|TRBV28|many|TRBD2
CASRSTSGRGSSYNEQFF
TGTGCCAGCAGGTCGACTAGCGGGAGGGGGAGCTCCTACAATGAGCAGTTCTTC
>TRBJ1-4|TRBV9|many|NA
CASSVEGGEAVNEKLFF
TGTGCCAGCAGCGTAGAGGGAGGGGAGGCAGTTAATGAAAAACTGTTTTTT
>TRBJ2-7|TRBV13|few|TRBD1
CASSSRDRDSYEQYF
TGTGCCAGCAGCTCCCGGGACAGGGACTCCTACGAGCAGTACTTC
>TRBJ2-3|TRBV20-1|few|NA
CSARQSLADTQYF
TGCAGTGCTAGACAGTCTTTGGCAGATACGCAGTATTTT
>TRBJ2-3|TRBV6-2/TRBV6-3|few|NA
CASSYSPARTDTQYF
TGTGCCAGCAGTTACTCGCCCGCGCGGACAGATACGCAGTATTTT
>TRBJ2-7|TRBV4-1|NA|TRBD2
CASSQELAGFYEQYF
TGCGCCAGCAGCCAAGAACTAGCGGGATTCTACGAGCAGTACTTC
>TRBJ1-2|TRBV4-1|NA|TRBD1
CASSQPDRPWYTF
TGCGCCAGCAGCCAACCGGACAGGCCGTGGTACACCTTC
>TRBJ2-5|TRBV30|NA|TRBD2
CAWSGRLAGVKETQYF
TGTGCCTGGAGTGGCCGACTAGCGGGAGTAAAAGAGACCCAGTACTTC
>TRBJ2-6|TRBV15|few|NA
CATSRDSYASGANVLTF
TGTGCCACCAGCAGAGATTCTTACGCATCTGGGGCCAACGTCCTGACTTTC
>TRBJ1-1|TRBV6-6|NA|NA
CASSYSQGATEAFF
TGTGCCAGCAGTTACTCTCAGGGAGCGACTGAAGCTTTCTTT
>TRBJ2-1|TRBV12-3/TRBV12-4|many|TRBD1
CASTVDRGDEQFF
TGTGCCAGCACCGTAGACAGGGGCGATGAGCAGTTCTTC
>TRBJ2-3|TRBV20-1|many|NA
CSAREPPGTGKSTDTQYF
TGCAGTGCTAGGGAACCACCTGGGACTGGAAAAAGCACAGATACGCAGTATTTT